Listed here are 26 T cell receptor beta chains from one sample, sequenced in a study of T-cell reconstitution after alpha-beta-depleted transplantation in children (dated by TCRdb to between 2015 and 2016). Libraries were prepared through PCR. TCRdb names Illumina HiSeq 2500 as the instrument used. To normalize quantification of the TCRbeta repertoire, the TCR libraries were built with molecular barcoding that relied on unique molecular identifiers. TCRdb reprocessed the public reads (quality trimming at Q25 with fastp, clone calling with MiXCR) and kept in-frame beta chains. Entries are consolidated by CDR3 protein sequence, retaining the most common genes and DNA. The sample data list about 440,000 distinct CDR3 sequences, and approximately 41% of these were observed just once. The ten largest account for 27% of the sample. What this sample's treatment or condition label stands for: allogeneic hematopoietic cell transplantation with graft depleted of TCRalphabeta T cells and CD19 B cells.

Sequencing was performed on PBMCs, taken before TCRalphabeta/CD19-depleted stem cell transplant. These receptors came from a girl aged 2 to 10 with aplastic anemia, due to receive a stem cell transplant.

The chain combines TRBV7-9 with TRBJ2-5, with D possibly matching TRBD1 (5 bases). Germline CDR1 is SEHNR and CDR2 is FQNEAQ (reference sequence). Trimming pared 5 bases from V and 4 bases from J, leaving 14 bases between. CDR3 length: 14 amino acids. The CDR3 reads CASSGPGHGETQYF. Here the CDR3 DNA reads TGTGCCAGCAGCGGCCCTGGACACGGAGAGACCCAGTACTTC.

This clonotype was seen repeatedly, ten times or more. The rearrangement links TRBV3-1 to TRBJ1-2; TRBD1 agrees at 8 bases. The length of the CDR3 is 15 residues. Germline CDR1 is LGHDT and CDR2 is YNNKEL (reference sequence). V was clipped by 3 bases and J by 5 bases; unmatched bases: 8. The CDR3 spells CASSQFGQGGYGYTF. CDR3 DNA sequence: TGTGCCAGCAGCCAGTTCGGACAGGGTGGATATGGCTACACCTTC.

This clonotype was seen repeatedly, ten times or more. The gene calls are TRBV6-2 or TRBV6-3 and TRBJ1-5; 7 nucleotides agree with TRBD1. The germline V gene encodes CDR1 MNHEY and CDR2 SVGEGT. The CDR3 is made up of 16 amino acids. Trimming cost V 10 bases and J 2 bases; bases outside gene matches: 14. The CDR3 region is CAIGGGGPWRNQPQHF. In nucleotides, the CDR3 is TGTGCCATCGGAGGAGGGGGCCCCTGGCGCAATCAGCCCCAGCATTTT.

This clonotype has a single count. The chain has TRBV7-9 and TRBJ2-2; maybe TRBD2 (5 bases). V was shortened by 5 bases and J by 0 bases, with 10 bases between the two germline ends. The CDR3 contains 15 residues. Germline V gene data show CDR1 as SEHNR and CDR2 as FQNEAQ (reference sequence). The CDR3 region is CASSQRNTNTGELFF. The CDR3 DNA is TGTGCCAGCAGCCAGCGGAATACGAACACCGGGGAGCTGTTTTTT. The full variable domain, completed using reference TRBV7-9 and TRBJ2-2, is DTGVSQNPRHKITKRGQNVTFRCDPISEHNRLYWYRQTLGQGPEFLTYFQNEAQLEKSRLLSDRFSAERPKGSFSTLEIQRTEQGDSAMYLCASSQRNTNTGELFFGEGSRLTVL.

The chain uses TRBV4-1 and TRBJ2-3, with D unclear. The CDR3 runs 15 residues. V dropped 2 bases and J dropped 0 bases, with 9 bases sitting between them. Germline CDR1 and CDR2: MGHRA and YSYEKL. The CDR3 coding sequence is TGCGCCAGCAGCCAAAGTTTTGCTAGCACAGATACGCAGTATTTT. This encodes CASSQSFASTDTQYF.

The table lists this clonotype with a few counts. The chain joins TRBV6-5 to TRBJ1-6; maybe TRBD1 (5 bases). Trimming removed 2 bases from V and 9 bases from J, with 17 bases in between. This CDR3 contains 16 residues. Germline V gene sequence: CDR1 MNHEY, CDR2 SVGAGI. The CDR3 coding sequence is TGTGCCAGCAGTTACGCGGCAAATCATGGGGGTTCACCCCTCCACTTT. Translating it yields CASSYAANHGGSPLHF.

The chain carries TRBV20-1 and TRBJ1-5; D gene unclear. Germline V CDR1 and CDR2: DFQATT, SNEGSKA (reference sequence). The CDR3 length is 17 residues. The V end was cut by 1 base, the J end by 0 bases, with 16 bases between. CDR3 bases: TGCAGTGCTAGAGTGCCCGAAGCCCTTAATAGCAATCAGCCCCAGCATTTT. Translation: CSARVPEALNSNQPQHF.

This clonotype was seen repeatedly, ten times or more. The chain is built from TRBV3-1 and TRBJ1-2; D is undetermined. Trimming pared 0 bases from V and 8 bases from J, leaving 10 bases between. Germline loops: CDR1 LGHDT, CDR2 YNNKEL (reference sequence). The CDR3 extends over 13 amino acids. For the CDR3, the DNA is TGTGCCAGCAGCCAAGAGCACTCGGGGGGCTACACCTTC. This translates into CASSQEHSGGYTF.

The chain is built from TRBV5-5 and TRBJ1-1; tentatively, D is TRBD1 (5 bases). The CDR3 spans 14 residues. Per the germline V gene, CDR1 is SGHKS and CDR2 is YYEKEE (reference sequence). V was trimmed by 6 bases and J by 3 bases, leaving 15 bases between them. CDR3 sequence (DNA): TGTGCCAGCACCATGGGTGAAGGGGACACTGAAGCTTTCTTT. Amino acid sequence: CASTMGEGDTEAFF.

The chain combines TRBV9 with TRBJ2-3, with 7 bases fitting TRBD1. Losses at the gene ends were 4 bases for V and 0 bases for J; bases not matched to a gene: 8. The CDR3 extends over 16 amino acids. The germline V gene encodes CDR1 SGDLS and CDR2 YYNGEE. CDR3 DNA: TGTGCCAGCAGCCCTCAGGGGACAGAGAGCACAGATACGCAGTATTTT. This gives the protein CASSPQGTESTDTQYF.

The chain is built from TRBV19 and TRBJ1-5; 9 positions match TRBD1. CDR3 length equals 15 residues. The J segment lost 3 bases and the V segment lost 3 bases, leaving 3 bases of the junction unmatched. The germline CDR1 and CDR2 sequences are LNHDA and SQIVND (reference sequence). The CDR3 DNA reads as TGTGCCAGTAGTATGACAGGGGGGAACAATCAGCCCCAGCATTTT. The encoded protein is CASSMTGGNNQPQHF.

This clonotype has a handful of counts. This sequence joins TRBV29-1 and TRBJ2-3, with 7 bases aligning to TRBD1. This CDR3 has 15 residues. Germline CDR1 and CDR2: SQVTM and ANQGSEA. With 5 bases clipped from V and 0 bases from J, the junction kept 8 bases outside the gene matches. This chain's CDR3 is CSVIRDSPSTDTQYF. CDR3 DNA sequence: TGCAGCGTTATCCGGGACAGCCCTAGCACAGATACGCAGTATTTT.

There are a few counts of this clonotype. The chain has TRBV25-1 and TRBJ1-1; 10 nucleotides agree with TRBD1. The CDR3 spans 15 residues. V lost 1 base and J lost 10; bases outside the gene matches: 9. The V gene's germline CDR1 is MGHDK and CDR2 SYGVNS. CDR3: CASSEWGQGQRGAFF. As DNA, the CDR3 is TGTGCCAGCAGTGAATGGGGACAGGGGCAACGAGGAGCTTTCTTT.

This clonotype was seen more than once but under ten times. This chain connects TRBV12-3 or TRBV12-4 to TRBJ1-1; TRBD1 is a possible D gene (6 bases). The CDR3 loop spans 14 amino acids. V was shortened by 6 bases and J by 4 bases, with 15 bases between the two germline ends. Here the CDR3 reads CASRTNPGVTEAFF. CDR3 sequence (DNA): TGTGCCAGCAGAACCAACCCAGGGGTCACTGAAGCTTTCTTT.

The chain links TRBV5-1 to TRBJ2-1, with 7 bases lining up with TRBD2. V gave up 4 bases and J gave up 2 bases; unmatched junction bases: 9. Germline V lookup: CDR1 SGHRS, CDR2 YFSETQ. The CDR3 is made up of 16 amino acids. CDR3 residues: CASSPGGGDPYNEQFF. The CDR3 DNA reads TGCGCCAGCAGCCCAGGTGGGGGGGACCCCTACAATGAGCAGTTCTTC.

V and J are TRBV5-1 and TRBJ2-4, with D possibly being TRBD1 (5 bases). Germline CDR1 and CDR2: SGHRS and YFSETQ. CDR3 size: 14 residues. Deletions cut 0 bases from V and 8 bases from J, with 12 bases between. The CDR3 spells CASSLARRADIQYF. The CDR3 DNA follows: TGCGCCAGCAGCTTGGCACGCAGGGCCGACATTCAGTACTTC.

The chain carries TRBV6-5 and TRBJ2-4; 9 bases are a match to TRBD1. The CDR3 has 15 residues. Germline CDR1 MNHEY, CDR2 SVGAGI. V gave up 4 bases and J gave up 8 bases; unmatched junction bases: 9. The DNA for the CDR3 is TGTGCCAGCAGTTCCTCCGGGACAGGGAGTGACATTCAGTACTTC. Translation: CASSSSGTGSDIQYF.

In this sample, this clonotype turned up many times. This sequence joins TRBV5-6 and TRBJ1-5, with unresolved D. Germline V CDR1 and CDR2: SGHDT, YYEEEE. Trimming left V 0 bases short and J 0 bases short, with 7 bases between. The CDR3 is 15 amino acids. The CDR3 DNA reads as TGTGCCAGCAGCTTGGGACTGAATAGCAATCAGCCCCAGCATTTT. Protein product: CASSLGLNSNQPQHF.

With respect to this clonotype: Just one base apart from a much larger clone, this may be a read error. The V and J genes are TRBV7-9 and TRBJ1-6; perhaps TRBD1 as D (6 bases). This CDR3 region has 14 residues. The germline V gene encodes CDR1 SEHNR and CDR2 FQNEAQ (reference sequence). In DNA form, the CDR3 reads TGTGCCAGCAGCCCAGAACAGGGTCTGTCACCCCTCCCCTTT. Translated: CASSPEQGLSPLPF.

This clonotype was picked up a small number of times. The chain carries TRBV28 and TRBJ1-4; D is unresolved. V shed 4 bases and J shed 7 bases, with 19 bases lying between them. There are 16 residues in the CDR3. In germline, CDR1 is MDHEN, CDR2 SYDVKM. CDR3 sequence: CASSSFLSGWREKLFF. For the CDR3, the DNA is TGTGCCAGCAGTTCCTTCCTGTCCGGCTGGCGTGAAAAACTGTTTTTT.

This clonotype was picked up a small number of times. V usage is TRBV12-3 or TRBV12-4 and J usage is TRBJ2-5; D might be TRBD1 (5 bases). The length of the CDR3 is 13 residues. With 3 bases removed from V and 5 bases from J, the gap between germline ends came to 10 bases. This CDR3 is CASSFAGPETQYF. DNA of the CDR3: TGTGCCAGCAGTTTCGCAGGGCCGGAGACCCAGTACTTC.

This clonotype was found a few times. The J gene is TRBJ2-7, the V gene TRBV5-1, with 8 bases lining up with TRBD2. There are 14 residues in the CDR3. The V gene's germline CDR1 is SGHRS and CDR2 YFSETQ. V lost 1 base to trimming and J lost 3 bases; unmatched junction nucleotides: 3. CDR3 bases: TGCGCCAGCAGCTTGACGGGACTAGGCTACGAGCAGTACTTC. It is translated as CASSLTGLGYEQYF.

The CDR3 loop is CASSLDRALSQPQHF. CDR3 bases: TGTGCCAGCAGTTTAGACAGGGCCCTTTCTCAGCCCCAGCATTTT. This chain joins TRBV12-3 or TRBV12-4 and TRBJ1-5, with D perhaps matching TRBD1 (6 bases). The CDR3 is made up of 15 amino acids. With 1 base removed from V and 6 bases from J, the gap between germline ends came to 13 bases.

The chain combines TRBV4-1 with TRBJ2-7, with D possibly TRBD1 on 6 matching bases. The CDR3 loop spans 15 amino acids. Between the trimmed V and J ends, which lost 3 bases and 0 bases, there was a span of 12 bases. CDR1 MGHRA and CDR2 YSYEKL come from the germline V gene. The CDR3 DNA reads as TGCGCCAGCAGCCAGTACCGGGACATCTCCTACGAGCAGTACTTC. It is translated as CASSQYRDISYEQYF.

The rearrangement joins TRBV7-2 to TRBJ2-1; tentatively, D is TRBD1 or TRBD2 (5 bases each). Trimming removed 6 bases at V and 6 bases at J, with 18 bases between. The CDR3 covers 15 residues. CDR1 is SGHTA and CDR2 is FQGNSA in the germline V gene. The CDR3 loop is CASSPPGPSRNEQFF. The CDR3 DNA sequence: TGTGCCAGCAGTCCCCCGGGACCGTCTCGCAATGAGCAGTTCTTC.

In regard to this clonotype: A single base separates this from a much larger clone, so it may be a read error. V usage is TRBV5-4 and J usage is TRBJ1-2; D call uncertain. The CDR3 consists of 12 residues. The germline V gene encodes CDR1 SGHNT and CDR2 YYREEE (reference sequence). V was trimmed by 2 bases and J by 6 bases, leaving 8 bases between them. The CDR3 region is CASSFQPDGYTF. The CDR3 region has the DNA TGTGCCAGCAGCTTCCAACCGGATGGCTACACCTTC.